This T cell receptor (beta chain) was identified in a study of T cell responses to AZD1222 COVID-19 vaccine. Study overall: Analyses pooled second doses at about 4 or about 12 weeks.

The data were produced by immunoSEQ multiplex PCR, yet TCRdb's version contains in-frame clones alone and is incomplete. The table lists some 120,000 clones, about 90% of them singletons, with less than 6.5% in the top ten. The CDR3 has 12 amino acids. Trimming cost V 7 bases and J 7 bases, with 11 bases left between them. Per the germline V gene, CDR1 is SGHAT and CDR2 is FQNNGV. Study-wide results and caveats: Spike was spanned by vaccine-associated CD4 TCRs, with dominance at 160-218 and 743-854. Donors, mostly white British, included more females; clonal diversity was possibly underestimated.

This clone was counted once. What it binds is not known. Sequenced material: peripheral blood, taken on day 0 of AZD1222 vaccination. This chain uses TRBV11-2 with TRBJ2-1, with D perhaps TRBD1 or TRBD2 (6 bases each). The clonotype comes from an adult in good health. The CDR3 is CASTGGGNEQFF. The DNA for the CDR3 is TGTGCCAGCACCGGAGGGGGAAATGAGCAGTTCTTC. Variable domain in full (rest from reference TRBV11-2 and TRBJ2-1): EAGVAQSPRYKIIEKRQSVAFWCNPISGHATLYWYQQILGQGPKLLIQFQNNGVVDDSQLPKDRFSAERLKGVDSTLKIQPAKLEDSAVYLCASTGGGNEQFFGPGTRLTVL.